This passage covers 9 T cell receptor beta chains from one sample sequenced in a study of response to subunit inactivated influenza vaccine. TCRdb reanalysed the RT-PCR reads using MiXCR and keeps one entry per CDR3 protein. The sample holds around 180,000 distinct CDR3 sequences; about 9.3% are singletons and the top ten take about a tenth. Sequencing was performed on non-naive T cells sorted from PBMCs, taken on the day of vaccination. The receptors derive from a man in his forties or fifties who received an inactivated influenza vaccine.

This clonotype was observed many times. The chain couples TRBV6-5 to TRBJ2-5; D remains ambiguous. The ends were cut back, 2 bases at V and 5 bases at J, with 6 bases in the middle. The CDR3 length is 12 residues. The germline V gene has CDR1 MNHEY and CDR2 SVGAGI. The CDR3 spells CASSYGGETQYF. CDR3 nucleotides: TGTGCCAGCAGTTACGGTGGGGAGACCCAGTACTTC.

This clonotype was observed many times. This chain joins TRBV27 and TRBJ2-1; 8 positions agree with TRBD2. Germline CDR1 reads MNHEY; CDR2 reads SMNVEV (reference sequence). The V gene end was trimmed by 1 base and the J gene end by 1 base; junction bases not matched to a gene: 12. The CDR3 covers 19 residues. CDR3 in DNA: TGTGCCAGCAGTTTATGGCCCTATCAGCGGGAGAGGTCCTACAATGAGCAGTTCTTC. Translated: CASSLWPYQRERSYNEQFF.

The J gene is TRBJ2-7, the V gene TRBV5-1; D remains unclear. CDR1 is SGHRS, CDR2 YFSETQ, per germline. V lost 0 bases to trimming and J lost 3 bases, with 10 bases between them. The CDR3 runs 14 residues. CDR3: CASSLERNIYEQYF. The CDR3 coding sequence is TGCGCCAGCAGCTTGGAGAGAAACATCTACGAGCAGTACTTC.

This clonotype was seen only a few times. The chain links TRBV11-1 to TRBJ2-6; D unresolved. The germline gives CDR1 SGHAT, CDR2 FQDESV (reference sequence). The ends were cut back, 5 bases at V and 0 bases at J, with 8 bases in the middle. This CDR3 region has 15 residues. CDR3 residues: CASSGLSSGANVLTF. The CDR3 DNA reads TGTGCCAGCAGCGGATTGAGCTCTGGGGCCAACGTCCTGACTTTC. Combining the CDR3 with reference TRBV11-1 and TRBJ2-6 gives the whole variable domain EAEVAQSPRYKITEKSQAVAFWCDPISGHATLYWYRQILGQGPELLVQFQDESVVDDSQLPKDRFSAERLKGVDSTLKIQPAELGDSAMYLCASSGLSSGANVLTFGAGSRLTVL.

This clonotype was observed many times. The chain couples TRBV20-1 to TRBJ1-1; 7 bases are a match to TRBD1. Germline CDR1 DFQATT, CDR2 SNEGSKA (reference sequence). The CDR3 extends over 13 amino acids. The junction had 2 bases not matched to a gene; V was cut back by 3 bases and J by 1 base. The CDR3 DNA is TGCAGTGCTAGGAAGGGGGCGAACACTGAAGCTTTCTTT. This sequence encodes CSARKGANTEAFF.

The rearrangement joins TRBV5-1 to TRBJ1-6; no reliable D call. Per the germline V gene, CDR1 is SGHRS and CDR2 is YFSETQ. The CDR3 is 17 residues long. V shed 2 bases and J shed 7 bases, with 19 bases lying between them. DNA for the CDR3: TGCGCCAGCAGCTTTGTGGACGCAGGTGACTTCAATTCACCCCTCCACTTT. It yields the protein CASSFVDAGDFNSPLHF. Drawing the rest from reference TRBV5-1 and TRBJ1-6, the complete variable domain is KAGVTQTPRYLIKTRGQQVTLSCSPISGHRSVSWYQQTPGQGLQFLFEYFSETQRNKGNFPGRFSGRQFSNSRSEMNVSTLELGDSALYLCASSFVDAGDFNSPLHFGNGTRLTVT.

This clonotype was found a few times. The genes are TRBV28 and TRBJ1-3; no firm D call. Germline CDR1 MDHEN, CDR2 SYDVKM. The ends were cut back, 4 bases at V and 4 bases at J, with 17 bases in the middle. This CDR3 spans 16 amino acids. The CDR3 loop is CASSSPFKFSGNTIYF. The CDR3 DNA reads TGTGCCAGCAGTTCTCCTTTTAAATTTTCCGGAAACACCATATATTTT.

This clonotype was seen a few times. This sequence joins TRBV7-2 and TRBJ2-7; the match to TRBD2 covers 12 bases. Per the germline V gene, CDR1 is SGHTA and CDR2 is FQGNSA. V trimming: 3 bases; J trimming: 2 bases; junction bases outside the gene matches: 5. The CDR3 extends over 16 amino acids. The CDR3 region has the DNA TGTGCCAGCAGCTTCAGGACTAGCGGGATAACCTACGAGCAGTACTTC. This codes for CASSFRTSGITYEQYF.

In its sample, this clonotype was seen a few times. The V and J genes are TRBV3-1 and TRBJ2-5; D gene unclear. The V end lost 1 base, the J end lost 1 base, and 13 bases lay between the germline ends. CDR3 length equals 16 residues. Germline V gene data show CDR1 as LGHDT and CDR2 as YNNKEL (reference sequence). CDR3 DNA sequence: TGTGCCAGCAGCCAAGGGACCCAGCCGGTCCAAGAGACCCAGTACTTC. Amino acids: CASSQGTQPVQETQYF.